These 23 T cell receptor beta chains share one sample of origin, sequenced in a study of blood T cells in healthy people across ages. A second PCR, run for about 7 to 11 cycles, used a sample-barcoded 5' primer plus a J-beta primer mix. Each CDR3 protein gets one entry after TCRdb re-called the 5' RACE reads with MiXCR. The sample records roughly 1.5 million distinct CDR3 sequences, less than 45% being singletons. Sequenced: blood. All receptors derive from a woman under 30 in good health.

V and J are TRBV20-1 and TRBJ1-5; no definite D call. Deletions cut 0 bases from V and 10 bases from J, with 16 bases between. The CDR3 totals 14 residues. Germline V CDR1 and CDR2: DFQATT, SNEGSKA (reference sequence). For the CDR3, the DNA is TGCAGTGCTAGAGATTCCCTTACACATGTTCCCCAGCATTTT. This sequence encodes CSARDSLTHVPQHF.

The chain uses TRBV7-6 and TRBJ2-4; TRBD2 is a possible D gene (7 bases). CDR1 is SGHVS, CDR2 FNYEAQ, per germline. V lost 0 bases and J 2 bases, leaving 20 bases between the germline ends. CDR3 length: 19 amino acids. CDR3 amino acids: CASSLAGKRGAGSKNIQYF. DNA of the CDR3: TGTGCCAGCAGCTTAGCCGGGAAACGGGGGGCCGGGTCCAAAAACATTCAGTACTTC.

V and J are TRBV4-1 and TRBJ2-7; 10 bases line up with TRBD2. Germline CDR1 and CDR2: MGHRA and YSYEKL. The junction had 6 bases not matched to a gene; V was cut back by 1 base and J by 0 bases. The CDR3 runs 17 residues. The CDR3 region has the DNA TGCGCCAGCAGCCAAGTAGCAGCGGGGGGGACCTCCTACGAGCAGTACTTC. It specifies CASSQVAAGGTSYEQYF.

The genes are TRBV29-1 and TRBJ1-2; 10 nucleotides line up with TRBD1. Trimming cost V 8 bases and J 7 bases; bases outside gene matches: 7. This CDR3 is built from 12 residues. CDR1 and CDR2 from the germline V gene are SQVTM and ANQGSEA. CDR3 DNA sequence: TGCAGCCTCAGACAGGGGGCCGGTGGCTACACCTTC. As protein: CSLRQGAGGYTF.

This clonotype was observed a handful of times. This chain connects TRBV5-1 to TRBJ2-1, with 9 bases fitting TRBD1. The germline V gene encodes CDR1 SGHRS and CDR2 YFSETQ. Losses at the gene ends were 4 bases for V and 7 bases for J; bases not matched to a gene: 9. This CDR3 contains 15 residues. The CDR3 sequence is CASSAGQGEANEQFF. The CDR3 DNA reads TGCGCCAGCAGCGCGGGACAGGGAGAGGCTAATGAGCAGTTCTTC.

This clonotype was seen ten or more times. The V and J genes are TRBV4-3 and TRBJ2-3; D is unresolved. The CDR3 is 14 residues long. V was trimmed by 0 bases and J by 0 bases, leaving 4 bases between them. Germline V CDR1 and CDR2: LGHNA, YSLEER. Here the CDR3 DNA reads TGCGCCAGCAGCCAAGAACAGAGCACAGATACGCAGTATTTT. Translated, it gives CASSQEQSTDTQYF.

The table lists this clonotype with a few counts. CDR3 DNA: TGCAGTGCCAGGACAGGGGCAGAGACCCAGTACTTC. Translation gives CSARTGAETQYF. This rearrangement joins TRBV20-1 to TRBJ2-5; 9 positions agree with TRBD1. V dropped 6 bases and J dropped 4; count of bases not matched to a gene: 3. This CDR3 has 12 amino acids. CDR1 and CDR2 from the germline V gene are DFQATT and SNEGSKA (reference sequence).

This clonotype showed up just a few times. The genes are TRBV5-1 and TRBJ2-1, with D possibly TRBD2 on 6 matching bases. V lost 4 bases to trimming and J lost 1 base, with 15 bases between them. This CDR3 is 16 amino acids long. The germline V gene has CDR1 SGHRS and CDR2 YFSETQ. CDR3 bases: TGCGCCAGCAGCCCCCCCGGGACTTTTTCCTACAATGAGCAGTTCTTC. It encodes CASSPPGTFSYNEQFF.

This clonotype was seen more than once but under ten times. V gene TRBV3-1 combines with J gene TRBJ2-7; D not certain. CDR3 size: 13 residues. CDR1 and CDR2 (germline): LGHDT, YNNKEL (reference sequence). Trimming stripped 4 bases from V and 2 bases from J, with 9 bases between. CDR3 nucleotides: TGTGCCAGCAGCCCGGAAAAGGCCTACGAGCAGTACTTC. Residues: CASSPEKAYEQYF.

This clonotype was observed a few times. The chain carries TRBV20-1 and TRBJ1-2, with 8 nucleotides matching TRBD1. There are 14 residues in the CDR3. CDR1 DFQATT and CDR2 SNEGSKA come from the germline V gene (reference sequence). V trimming: 2 bases; J trimming: 4 bases; junction bases outside the gene matches: 6. CDR3 amino acids: CSARRTGWGYGYTF. The CDR3 DNA follows: TGCAGTGCTAGACGGACAGGGTGGGGCTATGGCTACACCTTC.

The sample holds a few counts of this clonotype. The rearrangement joins TRBV6-5 to TRBJ2-7, with D perhaps assigned TRBD1 or TRBD2 (5 bases each). V lost 7 bases to trimming and J lost 5 bases, with 15 bases between them. Germline CDR1 MNHEY, CDR2 SVGAGI. The CDR3 covers 13 residues. The chain's CDR3 is CASMVRDGNEQYF. The DNA for the CDR3 is TGTGCCAGCATGGTCAGGGACGGGAACGAGCAGTACTTC.

This chain links TRBV5-1 with TRBJ2-1; 11 nucleotides match TRBD1. Trimming removed 0 bases from V and 10 bases from J; junction bases left unmatched: 9. Germline V gives CDR1 SGHRS, CDR2 YFSETQ. This CDR3 contains 16 residues. The CDR3 spells CASSLEKWTGGWEQFF. The CDR3 bases are TGCGCCAGCAGCTTGGAAAAGTGGACAGGGGGCTGGGAGCAGTTCTTC.

This sequence joins TRBV24-1 and TRBJ2-1; D is possibly TRBD2 (5 bases). This CDR3 comprises 14 residues. V lost 3 bases, J lost 6 bases, and 11 bases lay in between. Germline lookup yields CDR1 KGHDR and CDR2 SFDVKD. CDR3: CATSDLFAGNEQFF. Here the CDR3 DNA reads TGTGCCACCAGTGATCTGTTTGCGGGCAATGAGCAGTTCTTC.

This clonotype was detected only a few times. V usage is TRBV20-1 and J usage is TRBJ2-1; TRBD2 might be the D (6 bases). Germline assignment: CDR1 DFQATT and CDR2 SNEGSKA (reference sequence). The CDR3 loop spans 17 amino acids. The V gene lost 1 base and the J gene lost 6 bases, with 22 bases spanning the gap. The CDR3 region is CSARGRVGGPLGNEQFF. The CDR3 nucleotides read TGCAGTGCTAGAGGACGCGTCGGAGGGCCATTGGGCAATGAGCAGTTCTTC.

The V call is TRBV10-2, the J call TRBJ2-7; a weak D match, TRBD2 (5 bases). V was pared by 3 bases and J by 6 bases, with 9 bases between. Per germline, CDR1 WSHSY and CDR2 SAAADI. The CDR3 extends over 12 amino acids. CDR3 in amino acids: CASSEAGSEQYF. The CDR3 DNA reads TGCGCCAGCAGTGAAGCTGGGAGCGAGCAGTACTTC.

The chain recombines TRBV6-7 with TRBJ2-2, with 7 bases lining up with TRBD2. TRBV6-7 is reported as an ORF; its role is uncertain. The J segment lost 1 base and the V segment lost 0 bases, leaving 2 bases of the junction unmatched. The CDR3 has 16 amino acids. The CDR3 loop reads CASSYSERGNTGELFF. The CDR3 nucleotides are TGTGCCAGCAGTTACTCCGAGCGGGGGAACACCGGGGAGCTGTTTTTT.

This rearrangement joins TRBV7-2 to TRBJ2-7; 12 bases match TRBD1. Germline CDR1 is SGHTA and CDR2 is FQGNSA. The V gene end was trimmed by 5 bases and the J gene end by 7 bases; junction bases not matched to a gene: 12. This CDR3 has 16 residues. The CDR3: CASSNPGTGGYNEQYF. CDR3 DNA sequence: TGTGCCAGCAGCAACCCCGGGACAGGGGGCTACAATGAGCAGTACTTC.

Of note for this clonotype: A junction end diverges from the germline sequence, so it may reflect a read error. CDR3 DNA: TGTGCCAACAGCTTAGTGGGGGGACCCGATGGCTACACCTTC. It is translated as CANSLVGGPDGYTF. This chain connects TRBV13 to TRBJ1-2; possible D gene TRBD1, 5 bases. The CDR3 consists of 14 residues. Germline V gene lookup returns CDR1 PRHDT and CDR2 FYEKMQ (reference sequence).

The rearrangement links TRBV2 to TRBJ1-2; the D gene is possibly TRBD1 (6 bases). V lost 7 bases, J lost 4 bases, and 16 bases lay in between. Germline loops: CDR1 SNHLY, CDR2 FYNNEI. The CDR3 totals 14 residues. CDR3 sequence: CASTNEGGAYGYTF. CDR3 in DNA: TGTGCCAGCACCAACGAGGGGGGGGCCTATGGCTACACCTTC.

This chain joins TRBV20-1 and TRBJ1-1, with D hard to call. With 5 bases removed from V and 0 bases from J, the gap between germline ends came to 10 bases. Per the germline V gene, CDR1 is DFQATT and CDR2 is SNEGSKA (reference sequence). The CDR3 runs 13 residues. CDR3 region: CSASSLMNTEAFF. The CDR3 region has the DNA TGCAGTGCTTCAAGCCTCATGAACACTGAAGCTTTCTTT.

The CDR3 is CSARVGTYNEQFF. The CDR3 DNA is TGCAGTGCTAGAGTCGGAACTTACAATGAGCAGTTCTTC. The chain links TRBV20-1 to TRBJ2-1; D remains unclear. The CDR3 consists of 13 residues. The germline V gene encodes CDR1 DFQATT and CDR2 SNEGSKA (reference sequence). V dropped 1 base and J dropped 4 bases, with 8 bases sitting between them.

This clonotype appeared once. The DNA of the CDR3 is TGTGCCAGCAGTTCATCCGGGACAGGGGGCGGCGAGCAGTACTTC. Protein sequence: CASSSSGTGGGEQYF. The genes are TRBV28 and TRBJ2-7; TRBD1 matches at 12 bases. Per germline, CDR1 MDHEN and CDR2 SYDVKM. This CDR3 is 15 amino acids long. J was trimmed by 6 bases and V by 4 bases; bases with no gene match: 7. Full variable domain (missing parts from reference TRBV28 and TRBJ2-7): DVKVTQSSRYLVKRTGEKVFLECVQDMDHENMFWYRQDPGLGLRLIYFSYDVKMKEKGDIPEGYSVSREKKERFSLILESASTNQTSMYLCASSSSGTGGGEQYFGPGTRLTVT.

A note on this clonotype: This is likely a read error, given that the CDR3 carries no conserved phenylalanine or tryptophan at its end. V and J are TRBV5-1 and TRBJ2-7; D is unresolved. The J call may be mistaken, given a closer DNA end match to TRBJ2-5. Per the germline V gene, CDR1 is SGHRS and CDR2 is YFSETQ. This CDR3 region has 14 residues. CDR3 residues: CASSLGPNQETQYL. Written as DNA, the CDR3 is TGCGCCAGCAGCTTGGGTCCAAACCAAGAGACCCAGTACCTC.